This T cell receptor beta chain comes out of a study of cytomegalovirus exposure and HLA in healthy donors. PCR was performed using 60 Vbeta and 13 Jbeta primers. The table came from immunoSEQ multiplex PCR; TCRdb's copy has only in-frame clones and leaves some out. The sample lists tens of thousands of clones; about 77% were seen once. Whole-study findings and limits: HLA-A and HLA-B allele assignments for most subjects were reportedly predicted accurately using TCR beta sequences.

Comments on this clone: Its antigen is not known.

The V gene's germline CDR1 is MNHNY and CDR2 SVGAGI (reference sequence). V lost 2 bases, J lost 3 bases, and 15 bases lay in between. The CDR3 sequence is 16 residues long. The origin of this receptor is a woman aged 35 to 49 in good health and CMV-seropositive. The chain couples TRBV6-6 to TRBJ2-3; possible D gene TRBD2, 6 bases. The specimen sequenced was PBMCs. The CDR3 nucleotides are TGTGCCAGCAGTTACGGGGGTAGCGGCTCAACAGATACGCAGTATTTT. It translates to CASSYGGSGSTDTQYF.